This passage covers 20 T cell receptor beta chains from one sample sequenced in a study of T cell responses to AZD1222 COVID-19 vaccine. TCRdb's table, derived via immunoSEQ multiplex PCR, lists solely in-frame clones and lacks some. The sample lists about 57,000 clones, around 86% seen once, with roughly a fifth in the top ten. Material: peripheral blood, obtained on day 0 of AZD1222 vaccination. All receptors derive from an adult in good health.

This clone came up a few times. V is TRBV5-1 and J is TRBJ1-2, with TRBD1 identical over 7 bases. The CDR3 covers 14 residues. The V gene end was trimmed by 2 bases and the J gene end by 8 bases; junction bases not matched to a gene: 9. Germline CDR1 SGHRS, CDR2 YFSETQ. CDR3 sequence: CASSFRQGRRGYTF. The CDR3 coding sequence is TGCGCCAGCAGCTTCAGACAGGGACGGAGGGGCTACACCTTC.

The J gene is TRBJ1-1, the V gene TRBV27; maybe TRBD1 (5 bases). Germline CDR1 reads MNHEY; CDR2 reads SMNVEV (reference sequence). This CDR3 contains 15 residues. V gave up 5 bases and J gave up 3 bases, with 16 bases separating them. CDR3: CASSAPEGRDTEAFF. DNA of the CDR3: TGTGCCAGCAGTGCCCCCGAGGGGCGGGACACTGAAGCTTTCTTT.

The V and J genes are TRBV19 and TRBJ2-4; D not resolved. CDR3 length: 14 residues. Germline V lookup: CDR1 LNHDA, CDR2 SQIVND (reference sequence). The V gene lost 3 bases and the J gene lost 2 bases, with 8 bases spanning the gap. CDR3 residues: CASSIEDSKNIQYF. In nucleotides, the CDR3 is TGTGCCAGTAGTATTGAGGATTCCAAAAACATTCAGTACTTC.

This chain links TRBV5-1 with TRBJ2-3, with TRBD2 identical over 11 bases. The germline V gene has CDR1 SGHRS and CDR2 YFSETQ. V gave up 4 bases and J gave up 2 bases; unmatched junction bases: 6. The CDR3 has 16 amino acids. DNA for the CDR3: TGCGCCAGCAGCCACGGACTAGCGGGCCCCACAGATACGCAGTATTTT. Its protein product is CASSHGLAGPTDTQYF.

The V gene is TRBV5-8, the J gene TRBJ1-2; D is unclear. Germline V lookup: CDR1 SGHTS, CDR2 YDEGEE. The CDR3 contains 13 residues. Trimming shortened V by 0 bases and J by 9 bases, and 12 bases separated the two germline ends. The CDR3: CASSLADMVRYTF. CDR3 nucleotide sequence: TGTGCCAGCAGCTTGGCAGACATGGTGCGCTACACCTTC.

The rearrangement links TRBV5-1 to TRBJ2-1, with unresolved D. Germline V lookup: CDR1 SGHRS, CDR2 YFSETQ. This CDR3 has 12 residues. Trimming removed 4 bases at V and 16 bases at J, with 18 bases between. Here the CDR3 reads CASSPSGRDPFF. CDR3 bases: TGCGCCAGCAGCCCGTCAGGTCGTGATCCCTTCTTC. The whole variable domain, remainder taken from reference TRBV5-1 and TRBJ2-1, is KAGVTQTPRYLIKTRGQQVTLSCSPISGHRSVSWYQQTPGQGLQFLFEYFSETQRNKGNFPGRFSGRQFSNSRSEMNVSTLELGDSALYLCASSPSGRDPFFGPGTRLTVL.

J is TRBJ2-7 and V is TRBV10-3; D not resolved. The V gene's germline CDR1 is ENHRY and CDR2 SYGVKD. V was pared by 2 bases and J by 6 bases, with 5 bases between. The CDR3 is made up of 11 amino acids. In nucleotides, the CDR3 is TGTGCCATCAGTGAGACGGGCGAGCAGTACTTC. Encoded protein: CAISETGEQYF.

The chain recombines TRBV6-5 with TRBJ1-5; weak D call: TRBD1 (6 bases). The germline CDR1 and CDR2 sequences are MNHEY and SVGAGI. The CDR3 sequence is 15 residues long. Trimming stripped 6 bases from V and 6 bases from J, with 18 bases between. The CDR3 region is CASRTQGSVPQPQHF. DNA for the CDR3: TGTGCCAGCAGAACACAGGGTTCGGTCCCTCAGCCCCAGCATTTT.

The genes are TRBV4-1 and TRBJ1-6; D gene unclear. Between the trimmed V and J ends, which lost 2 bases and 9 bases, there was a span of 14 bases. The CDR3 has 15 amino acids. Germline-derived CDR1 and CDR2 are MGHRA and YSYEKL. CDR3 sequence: CASSQRTGEFSPLHF. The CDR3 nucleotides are TGCGCCAGCAGCCAACGCACCGGGGAGTTTTCACCCCTCCACTTT.

The CDR3 sequence is CASSPTGAVETQYF. The CDR3 DNA sequence: TGTGCCAGCTCACCGACAGGGGCGGTAGAGACCCAGTACTTC. V and J are TRBV18 and TRBJ2-5; 8 nucleotides match TRBD1. With 3 bases clipped from V and 4 bases from J, the junction kept 4 bases outside the gene matches. This CDR3 contains 14 residues. Germline V gene sequence: CDR1 KGHSH, CDR2 LQKENI.

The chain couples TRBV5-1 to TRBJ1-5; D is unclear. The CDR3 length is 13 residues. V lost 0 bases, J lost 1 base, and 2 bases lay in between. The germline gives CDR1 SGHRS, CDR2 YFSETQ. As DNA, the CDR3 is TGCGCCAGCAGCTTGGAAAGCAATCAGCCCCAGCATTTT. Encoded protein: CASSLESNQPQHF. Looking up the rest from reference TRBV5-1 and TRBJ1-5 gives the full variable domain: KAGVTQTPRYLIKTRGQQVTLSCSPISGHRSVSWYQQTPGQGLQFLFEYFSETQRNKGNFPGRFSGRQFSNSRSEMNVSTLELGDSALYLCASSLESNQPQHFGDGTRLSIL.

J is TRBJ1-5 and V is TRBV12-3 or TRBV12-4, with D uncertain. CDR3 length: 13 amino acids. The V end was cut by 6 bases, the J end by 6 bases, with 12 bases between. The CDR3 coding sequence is TGTGCCAGCAGCCACACCCAGTTTCAGCCCCAGCATTTT. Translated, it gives CASSHTQFQPQHF.

DNA of the CDR3: TGTGCCAGCTCACCGGGACAACTTGAAGCTTTCTTT. Translated, it gives CASSPGQLEAFF. The J gene is TRBJ1-1, the V gene TRBV18; the D gene is possibly TRBD1 (6 bases). CDR1 and CDR2 (germline): KGHSH, LQKENI. The CDR3 has 12 amino acids. V lost 3 bases, J lost 7 bases, and 9 bases lay in between.

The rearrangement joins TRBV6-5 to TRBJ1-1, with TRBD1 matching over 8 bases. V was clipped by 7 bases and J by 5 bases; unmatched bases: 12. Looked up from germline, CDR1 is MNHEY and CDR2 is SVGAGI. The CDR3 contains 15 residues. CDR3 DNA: TGTGCCAGCAAAACGATCGCCAGGGGGCAGACTGAAGCTTTCTTT. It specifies CASKTIARGQTEAFF.

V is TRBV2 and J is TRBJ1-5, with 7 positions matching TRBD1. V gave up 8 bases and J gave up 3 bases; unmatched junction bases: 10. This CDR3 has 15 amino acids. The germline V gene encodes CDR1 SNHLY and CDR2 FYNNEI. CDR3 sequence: CASDFTGANNQPQHF. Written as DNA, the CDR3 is TGTGCCAGCGACTTTACAGGGGCGAACAATCAGCCCCAGCATTTT.

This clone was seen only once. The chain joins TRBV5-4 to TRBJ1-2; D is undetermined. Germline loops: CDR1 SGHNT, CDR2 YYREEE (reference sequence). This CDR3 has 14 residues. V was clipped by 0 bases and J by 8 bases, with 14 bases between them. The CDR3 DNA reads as TGTGCCAGCAGCTTGGCCGACACGTCCCAAGGCTACACCTTC. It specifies CASSLADTSQGYTF.

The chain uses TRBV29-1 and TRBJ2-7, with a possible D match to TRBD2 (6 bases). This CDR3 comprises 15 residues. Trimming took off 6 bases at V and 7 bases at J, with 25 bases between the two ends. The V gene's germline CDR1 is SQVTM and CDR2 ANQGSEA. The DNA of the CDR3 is TGCAGCGTAGCAACAGGTTTCCTAGCGAGGGGTGAGCAGTACTTC. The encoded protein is CSVATGFLARGEQYF.

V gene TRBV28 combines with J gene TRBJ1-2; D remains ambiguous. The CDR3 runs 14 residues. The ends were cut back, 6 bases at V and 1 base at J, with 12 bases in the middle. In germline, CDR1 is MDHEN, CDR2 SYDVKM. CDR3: CASRQTDRNYGYTF. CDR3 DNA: TGTGCCAGCAGACAAACGGACCGTAACTATGGCTACACCTTC.

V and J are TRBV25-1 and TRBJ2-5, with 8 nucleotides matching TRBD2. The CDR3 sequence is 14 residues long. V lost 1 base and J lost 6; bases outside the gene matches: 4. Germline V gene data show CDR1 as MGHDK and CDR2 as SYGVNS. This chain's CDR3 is CASSESRGGQTQYF. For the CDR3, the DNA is TGTGCCAGCAGTGAATCCCGGGGGGGGCAGACCCAGTACTTC.

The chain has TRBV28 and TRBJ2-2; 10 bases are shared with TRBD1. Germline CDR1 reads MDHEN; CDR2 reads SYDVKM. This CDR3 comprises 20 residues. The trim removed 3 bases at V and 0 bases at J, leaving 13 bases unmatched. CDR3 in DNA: TGTGCCAGCAGTTTCCGGGACAGGGGTGGGGTCGTCCCGAACACCGGGGAGCTGTTTTTT. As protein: CASSFRDRGGVVPNTGELFF.